What follows describes a single T cell receptor beta chain. Antigen unknown. The record originates from a study of OX40 agonist ivuxolimab in advanced cancers. Study as a whole: At 0.01 to 10 mg/kg, ivuxolimab was administered intravenously to patients every 2 weeks. Overall study results and limits: Blood T cells, both CD4+ and CD8+, expanded clonally by week 6 at 0.1 to 3.0 mg/kg. The 0.1-3.0 mg/kg partial responders had among the lowest clonal expansion.

The data were produced by immunoSEQ multiplex PCR, yet TCRdb's version contains in-frame clones alone and is incomplete. Of under 85,000 clones detected, around nine tenths appear once; the ten largest clones hold less than 0.75%. This CDR3 spans 16 amino acids. V lost 2 bases to trimming and J lost 2 bases, with 16 bases between them. Germline V gene lookup returns CDR1 MNHEY and CDR2 SVGAGI. The chain is built from TRBV6-5 and TRBJ2-7; either TRBD1 or TRBD2 may supply D (5 bases each). The sample here was CD4+ or CD8+ T cells sorted from blood, taken in a trial of the OX40 agonist ivuxolimab. The TCR originated in an adult with an advanced solid tumor such as melanoma, head and neck, liver or kidney cancer. CDR3 residues: CASSYKGVGTAYEQYF. CDR3 sequence (DNA): TGTGCCAGCAGTTACAAAGGTGTGGGGACGGCCTACGAGCAGTACTTC.